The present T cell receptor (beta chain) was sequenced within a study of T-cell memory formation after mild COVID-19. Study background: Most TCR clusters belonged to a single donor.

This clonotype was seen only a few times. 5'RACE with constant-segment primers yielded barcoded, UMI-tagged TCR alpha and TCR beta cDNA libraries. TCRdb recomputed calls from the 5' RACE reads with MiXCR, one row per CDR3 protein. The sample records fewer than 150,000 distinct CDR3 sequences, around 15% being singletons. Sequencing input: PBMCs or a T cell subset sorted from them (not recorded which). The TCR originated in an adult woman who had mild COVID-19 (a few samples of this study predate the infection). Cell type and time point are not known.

CDR3 DNA sequence: TGTGCCAGCAGTGTTCCGTACAATGAGCAGTTCTTC. Translated, it gives CASSVPYNEQFF. J is TRBJ2-1 and V is TRBV2; D unclear. With 4 bases removed from V and 4 bases from J, the gap between germline ends came to 5 bases. The germline V gene has CDR1 SNHLY and CDR2 FYNNEI. The length of the CDR3 is 12 residues. The entire variable domain, with the rest obtained from reference TRBV2 and TRBJ2-1, is as follows: EPEVTQTPSHQVTQMGQEVILRCVPISNHLYFYWYRQILGQKVEFLVSFYNNEISEKSEIFDDQFSVERPDGSNFTLKIRSTKLEDSAMYFCASSVPYNEQFFGPGTRLTVL.